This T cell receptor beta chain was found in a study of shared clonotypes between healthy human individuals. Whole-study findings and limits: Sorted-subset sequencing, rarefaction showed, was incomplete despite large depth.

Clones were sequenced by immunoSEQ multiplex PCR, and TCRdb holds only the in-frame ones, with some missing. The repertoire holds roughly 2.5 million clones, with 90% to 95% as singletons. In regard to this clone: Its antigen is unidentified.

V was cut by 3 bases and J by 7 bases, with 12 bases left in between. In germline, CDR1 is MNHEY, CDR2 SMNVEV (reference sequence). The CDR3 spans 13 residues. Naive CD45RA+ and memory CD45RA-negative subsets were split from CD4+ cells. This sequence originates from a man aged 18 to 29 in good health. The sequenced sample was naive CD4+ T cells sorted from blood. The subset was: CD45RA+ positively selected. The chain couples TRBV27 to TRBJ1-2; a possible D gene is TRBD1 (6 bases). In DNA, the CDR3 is TGTGCCAGCAGTTTTCGAGAGGGGGGTGGCTACACCTTC. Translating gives CASSFREGGGYTF.